The entry that follows covers one T cell receptor (beta chain) sequence. Original analysis: Nucleated cell counts were estimated from reference gene primer amplification. Some clones are missing from TCRdb's copy, which holds only in-frame ones; the method was immunoSEQ multiplex PCR. From that table come the V and J calls and clone size; the DNA was used to work out D and trimming. The sample has approximately 80,000 clones, roughly 77% seen once; the top ten hold over 5.5%. These data are taken from a study of blood T cell repertoires in COVID-19. Background on the study: Whether acute or convalescent, the COVID-19 samples came from the United States, Italy and Spain. T cells, B-cell-depleted T cells, or PBMCs provided the cDNA or gDNA that served as material.

The CDR3 is 14 residues long. Germline-derived CDR1 and CDR2 are MDHEN and SYDVKM. Trimming took 7 bases from V and 2 from J; bases not matched to a gene: 8. The TCR was taken from a man aged 50 or older with active or convalescent COVID-19. The chain has TRBV28 and TRBJ2-7, with 7 bases aligning to TRBD2. Sequenced: peripheral blood. The CDR3, as DNA: TGTGCCAGCAATCCGGGGGGAGCGCCCTACGAGCAGTACTTC. The encoded protein is CASNPGGAPYEQYF.